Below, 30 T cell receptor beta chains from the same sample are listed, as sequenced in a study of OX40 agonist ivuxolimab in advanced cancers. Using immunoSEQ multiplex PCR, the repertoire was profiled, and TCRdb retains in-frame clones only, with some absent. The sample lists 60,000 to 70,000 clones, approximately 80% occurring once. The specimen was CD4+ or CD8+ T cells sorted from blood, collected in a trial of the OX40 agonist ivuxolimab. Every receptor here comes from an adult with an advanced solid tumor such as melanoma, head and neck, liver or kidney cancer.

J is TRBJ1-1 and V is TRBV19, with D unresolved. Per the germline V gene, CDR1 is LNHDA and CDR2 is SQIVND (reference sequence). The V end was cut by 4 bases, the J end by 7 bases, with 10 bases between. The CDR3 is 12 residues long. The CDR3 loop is CASSTWTGEAFF. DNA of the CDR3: TGTGCCAGTAGTACTTGGACGGGTGAAGCTTTCTTT.

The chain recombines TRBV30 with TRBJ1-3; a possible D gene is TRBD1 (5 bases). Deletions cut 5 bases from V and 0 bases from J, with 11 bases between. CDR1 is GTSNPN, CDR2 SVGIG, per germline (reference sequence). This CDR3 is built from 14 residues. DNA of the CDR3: TGTGCCTGGGCCCCGGGACGCTCTGGAAACACCATATATTTT. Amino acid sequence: CAWAPGRSGNTIYF.

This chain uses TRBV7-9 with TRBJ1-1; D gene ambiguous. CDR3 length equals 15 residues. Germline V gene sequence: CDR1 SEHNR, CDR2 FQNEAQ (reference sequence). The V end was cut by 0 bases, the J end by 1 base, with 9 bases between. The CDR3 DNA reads TGTGCCAGCAGCTTAGCAGGGCCAGGGAACACTGAAGCTTTCTTT. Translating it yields CASSLAGPGNTEAFF.

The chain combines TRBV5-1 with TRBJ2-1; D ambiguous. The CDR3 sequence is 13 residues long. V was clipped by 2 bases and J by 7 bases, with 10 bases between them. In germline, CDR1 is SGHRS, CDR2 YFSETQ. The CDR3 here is CASSFEPGNEQFF. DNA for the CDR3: TGCGCCAGCAGCTTTGAGCCCGGGAATGAGCAGTTCTTC.

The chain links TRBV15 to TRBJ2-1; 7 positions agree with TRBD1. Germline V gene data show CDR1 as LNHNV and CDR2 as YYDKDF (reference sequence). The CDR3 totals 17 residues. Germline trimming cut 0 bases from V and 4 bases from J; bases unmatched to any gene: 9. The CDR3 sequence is CATSRERSRGPYNEQFF. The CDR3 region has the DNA TGTGCCACCAGCAGAGAACGGTCGAGGGGGCCTTACAATGAGCAGTTCTTC.

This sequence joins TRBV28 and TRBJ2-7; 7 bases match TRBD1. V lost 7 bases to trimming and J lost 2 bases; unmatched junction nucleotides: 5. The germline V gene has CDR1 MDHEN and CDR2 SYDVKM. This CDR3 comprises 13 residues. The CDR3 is CASTYGTAYEQYF. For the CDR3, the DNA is TGTGCCAGCACTTATGGGACAGCCTACGAGCAGTACTTC.

The CDR3 sequence: CASSATTDSYYGYTF. CDR3 coding DNA: TGTGCCAGCAGCGCGACGACAGATTCGTACTATGGCTACACCTTC. The rearrangement joins TRBV9 to TRBJ1-2, with a possible D match to TRBD1 (5 bases). There are 15 residues in the CDR3. The ends were cut back, 3 bases at V and 3 bases at J, with 15 bases in the middle. Per the germline V gene, CDR1 is SGDLS and CDR2 is YYNGEE.

The CDR3 loop reads CASSFQAEQFF. The DNA for the CDR3 is TGCGCCAGCAGCTTCCAGGCTGAGCAGTTCTTC. The chain couples TRBV5-1 to TRBJ2-1; D unresolved. This CDR3 has 11 residues. V gave up 2 bases and J gave up 9 bases, with 6 bases separating them. Germline CDR1 is SGHRS and CDR2 is YFSETQ.

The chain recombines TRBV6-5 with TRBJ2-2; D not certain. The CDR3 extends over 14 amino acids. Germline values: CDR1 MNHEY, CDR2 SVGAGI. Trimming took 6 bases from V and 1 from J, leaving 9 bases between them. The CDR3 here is CASSPERNTGELFF. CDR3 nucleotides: TGTGCCAGCAGCCCAGAAAGGAACACCGGGGAGCTGTTTTTT.

CDR3 loop: CASMDLYQETQYF. DNA of the CDR3: TGCGCCAGCATGGATCTATACCAAGAGACCCAGTACTTC. V usage is TRBV5-1 and J usage is TRBJ2-5, with D unresolved. The V gene lost 6 bases and the J gene lost 0 bases, with 9 bases spanning the gap. Germline CDR1 is SGHRS and CDR2 is YFSETQ. The CDR3 totals 13 residues.

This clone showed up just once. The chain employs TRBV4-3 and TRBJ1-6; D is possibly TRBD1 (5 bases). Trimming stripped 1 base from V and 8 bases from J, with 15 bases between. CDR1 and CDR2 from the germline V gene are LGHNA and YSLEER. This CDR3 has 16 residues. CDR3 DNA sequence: TGCGCCAGCAGCCAAGGGAGGGACGCGAGGGATTCACCCCTCCACTTT. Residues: CASSQGRDARDSPLHF.

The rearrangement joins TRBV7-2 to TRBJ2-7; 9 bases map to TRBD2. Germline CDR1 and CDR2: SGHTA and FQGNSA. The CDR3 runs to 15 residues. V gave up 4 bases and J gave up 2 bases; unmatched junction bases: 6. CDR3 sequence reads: CASSSRGLATYEQYF. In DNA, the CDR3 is TGTGCCAGCAGCTCCCGTGGACTAGCGACCTACGAGCAGTACTTC.

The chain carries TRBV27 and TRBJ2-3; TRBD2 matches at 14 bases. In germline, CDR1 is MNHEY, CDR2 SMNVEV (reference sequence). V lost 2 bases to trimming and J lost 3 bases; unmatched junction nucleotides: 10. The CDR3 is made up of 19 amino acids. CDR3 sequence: CASSLRLAGGPPLTDTQYF. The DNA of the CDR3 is TGTGCCAGCAGTTTACGACTAGCGGGAGGGCCCCCGCTTACAGATACGCAGTATTTT.

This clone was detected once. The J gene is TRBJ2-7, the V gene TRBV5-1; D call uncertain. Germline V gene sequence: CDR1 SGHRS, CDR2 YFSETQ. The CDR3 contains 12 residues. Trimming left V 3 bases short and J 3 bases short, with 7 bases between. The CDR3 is CASSYDGYEQYF. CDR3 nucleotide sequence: TGCGCCAGCAGCTACGACGGCTACGAGCAGTACTTC.

CDR3 residues: CASTLETGGNSPLHF. The CDR3 nucleotides are TGCGCCAGCACCCTAGAGACAGGGGGTAATTCACCCCTCCACTTT. The chain joins TRBV10-2 to TRBJ1-6; TRBD1 matches at 9 bases. CDR1 is WSHSY, CDR2 SAAADI, per germline. The CDR3 covers 15 residues. J lost 6 bases, V lost 7 bases, and 7 bases had no gene match.

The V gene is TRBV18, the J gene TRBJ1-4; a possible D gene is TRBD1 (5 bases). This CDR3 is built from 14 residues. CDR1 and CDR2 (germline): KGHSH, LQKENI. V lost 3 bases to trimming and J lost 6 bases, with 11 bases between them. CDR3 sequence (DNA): TGTGCCAGCTCACCGGTCCGGGGCCATGAAAAACTGTTTTTT. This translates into CASSPVRGHEKLFF. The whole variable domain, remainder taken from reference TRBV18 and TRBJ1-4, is NAGVMQNPRHLVRRRGQEARLRCSPMKGHSHVYWYRQLPEEGLKFMVYLQKENIIDESGMPKERFSAEFPKEGPSILRIQQVVRGDSAAYFCASSPVRGHEKLFFGSGTQLSVL.

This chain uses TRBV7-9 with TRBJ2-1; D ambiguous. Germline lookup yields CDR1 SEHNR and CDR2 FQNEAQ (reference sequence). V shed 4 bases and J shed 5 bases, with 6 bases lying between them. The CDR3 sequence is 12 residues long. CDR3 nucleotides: TGTGCCAGCAGCTACGACCACAATGAGCAGTTCTTC. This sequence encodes CASSYDHNEQFF.

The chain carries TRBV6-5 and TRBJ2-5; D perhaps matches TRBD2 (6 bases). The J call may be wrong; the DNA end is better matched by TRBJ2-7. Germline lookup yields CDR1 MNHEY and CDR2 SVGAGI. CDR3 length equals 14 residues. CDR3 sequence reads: CASRPRGGSYEQYF. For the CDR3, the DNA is TGTGCCAGCAGACCTAGGGGAGGCTCCTACGAGCAGTACTTC.

The chain's CDR3 is CASRGLAGGPSDTQYF. The CDR3 nucleotides read TGTGCCAGCAGGGGACTAGCGGGAGGGCCCTCAGATACGCAGTATTTT. This chain connects TRBV2 to TRBJ2-3; TRBD2 aligns across 16 bases. With V trimmed by 6 bases and J by 4 bases, 4 bases remained unmatched. This CDR3 has 16 amino acids. Germline V gene sequence: CDR1 SNHLY, CDR2 FYNNEI.

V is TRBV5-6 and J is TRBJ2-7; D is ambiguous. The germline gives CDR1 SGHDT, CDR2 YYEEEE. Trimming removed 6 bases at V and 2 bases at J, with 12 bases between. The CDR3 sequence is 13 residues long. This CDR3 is CASTLKGTYEQYF. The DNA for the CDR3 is TGTGCCAGCACCCTAAAAGGGACCTACGAGCAGTACTTC. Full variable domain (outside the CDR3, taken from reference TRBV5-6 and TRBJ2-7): DAGVTQSPTHLIKTRGQQVTLRCSPKSGHDTVSWYQQALGQGPQFIFQYYEEEERQRGNFPDRFSGHQFPNYSSELNVNALLLGDSALYLCASTLKGTYEQYFGPGTRLTVT.

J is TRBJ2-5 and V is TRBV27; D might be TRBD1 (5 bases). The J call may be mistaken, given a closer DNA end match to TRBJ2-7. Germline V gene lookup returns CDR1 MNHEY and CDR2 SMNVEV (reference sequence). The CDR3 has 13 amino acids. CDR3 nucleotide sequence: TGTGCCAGCAGATTCCGTGGGGCCCACGAGCAGTACTTC. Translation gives CASRFRGAHEQYF.

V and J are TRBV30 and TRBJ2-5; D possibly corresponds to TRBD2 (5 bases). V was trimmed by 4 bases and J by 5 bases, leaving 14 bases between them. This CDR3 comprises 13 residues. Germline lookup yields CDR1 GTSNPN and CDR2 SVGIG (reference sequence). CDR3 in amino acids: CAWNGSPRETQYF. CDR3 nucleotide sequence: TGTGCCTGGAATGGGAGTCCCCGGGAGACCCAGTACTTC.

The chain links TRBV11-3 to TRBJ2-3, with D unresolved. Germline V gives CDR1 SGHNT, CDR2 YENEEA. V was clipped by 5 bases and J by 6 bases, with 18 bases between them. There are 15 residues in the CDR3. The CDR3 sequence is CASSPRAGVDDTQYF. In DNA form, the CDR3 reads TGTGCCAGCAGCCCTCGGGCAGGAGTCGACGATACGCAGTATTTT.

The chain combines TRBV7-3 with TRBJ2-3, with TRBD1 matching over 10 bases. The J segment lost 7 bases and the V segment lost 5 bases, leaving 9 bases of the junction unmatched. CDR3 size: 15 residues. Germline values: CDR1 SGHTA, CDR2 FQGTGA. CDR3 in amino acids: CASSPGTGVRNTQYF. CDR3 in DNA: TGTGCCAGCAGCCCCGGGACAGGGGTCCGGAATACGCAGTATTTT.

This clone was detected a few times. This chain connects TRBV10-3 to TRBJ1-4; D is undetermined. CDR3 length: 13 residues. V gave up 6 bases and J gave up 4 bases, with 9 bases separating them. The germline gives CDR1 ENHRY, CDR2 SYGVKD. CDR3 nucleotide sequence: TGTGCCATCAGATCGGACGGTAATGAAAAACTGTTTTTT. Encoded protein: CAIRSDGNEKLFF.

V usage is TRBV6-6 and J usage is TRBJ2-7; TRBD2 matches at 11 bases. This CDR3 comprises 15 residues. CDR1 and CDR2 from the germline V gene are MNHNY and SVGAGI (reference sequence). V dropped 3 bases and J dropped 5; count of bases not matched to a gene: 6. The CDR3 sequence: CASSYDRLAGNEQYF. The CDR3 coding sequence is TGTGCCAGCAGTTATGATCGACTAGCGGGGAACGAGCAGTACTTC.

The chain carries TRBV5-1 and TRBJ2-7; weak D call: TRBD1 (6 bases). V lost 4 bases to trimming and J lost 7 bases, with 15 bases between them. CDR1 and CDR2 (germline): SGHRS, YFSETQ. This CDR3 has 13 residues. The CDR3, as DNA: TGCGCCAGCAGCACCGGACAGTCTTGGGAGCAGTACTTC. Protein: CASSTGQSWEQYF.

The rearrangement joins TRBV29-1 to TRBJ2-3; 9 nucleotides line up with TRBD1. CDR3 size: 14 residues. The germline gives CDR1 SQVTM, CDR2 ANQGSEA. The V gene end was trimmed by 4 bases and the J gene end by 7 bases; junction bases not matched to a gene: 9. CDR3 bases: TGCAGCGTTGCCGCGGACAGGGGTTGGAATACGCAGTATTTT. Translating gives CSVAADRGWNTQYF.

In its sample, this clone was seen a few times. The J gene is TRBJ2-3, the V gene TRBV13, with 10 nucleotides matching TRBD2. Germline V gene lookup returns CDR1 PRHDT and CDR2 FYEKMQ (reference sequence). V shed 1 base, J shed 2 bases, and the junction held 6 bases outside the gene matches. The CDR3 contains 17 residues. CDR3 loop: CASSLALAGDITDTQYF. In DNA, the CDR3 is TGTGCCAGCAGCTTAGCTCTAGCGGGAGACATCACAGATACGCAGTATTTT.

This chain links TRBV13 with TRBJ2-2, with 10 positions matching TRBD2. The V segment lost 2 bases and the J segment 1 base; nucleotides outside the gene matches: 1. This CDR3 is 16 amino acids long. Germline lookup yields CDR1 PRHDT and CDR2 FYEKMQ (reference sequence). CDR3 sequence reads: CASSLRTSGNTGELFF. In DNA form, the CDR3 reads TGTGCCAGCAGCTTAAGGACTAGCGGGAACACCGGGGAGCTGTTTTTT.